Below are 3 T cell receptor beta chains sequenced from a single sample in a study of T-cell memory formation after mild COVID-19. TCRdb re-called the 5' RACE reads through MiXCR, storing one row per CDR3 protein. The sample lists approximately 300,000 distinct CDR3 sequences, less than 20% occurring once. Sequencing was carried out using PBMCs or a T cell subset sorted from them (not recorded which). The receptors shown here come from a man younger than 35 who had mild COVID-19 (a few samples of this study predate the infection). Cell type and time point are not known.

This clonotype was seen more than once but under ten times. The chain joins TRBV18 to TRBJ2-3; TRBD1 aligns across 8 bases. The trim removed 0 bases at V and 6 bases at J, leaving 11 bases unmatched. CDR3 length: 17 amino acids. The germline V gene encodes CDR1 KGHSH and CDR2 LQKENI. CDR3 residues: CASSPPGSGGRGDTQYF. The CDR3 DNA reads TGTGCCAGCTCACCACCTGGCTCAGGGGGCCGAGGGGATACGCAGTATTTT.

This chain links TRBV27 with TRBJ1-1; D gene unclear. CDR1 MNHEY and CDR2 SMNVEV come from the germline V gene (reference sequence). There are 16 residues in the CDR3. The germline V and J ends were trimmed by 2 bases and 0 bases, with 13 bases remaining between them. Here the CDR3 DNA reads TGTGCCAGCAGTTTAAGGCCTCTTTTTATGAACACTGAAGCTTTCTTT. Protein product: CASSLRPLFMNTEAFF.

The rearrangement joins TRBV15 to TRBJ2-7; tentative D call: TRBD1 (5 bases). V shed 0 bases and J shed 3 bases, with 9 bases lying between them. This CDR3 has 14 residues. Germline CDR1 is LNHNV and CDR2 is YYDKDF (reference sequence). Here the CDR3 reads CATSREARVYEQYF. CDR3 nucleotides: TGTGCCACCAGCAGAGAGGCCAGGGTCTACGAGCAGTACTTC. The variable domain in full, with the rest retrieved from reference TRBV15 and TRBJ2-7, is DAMVIQNPRYQVTQFGKPVTLSCSQTLNHNVMYWYQQKSSQAPKLLFHYYDKDFNNEADTPDNFQSRRPNTSFCFLDIRSPGLGDTAMYLCATSREARVYEQYFGPGTRLTVT.